These 3 T cell receptor beta chains were all obtained from the same sample, sequenced in a study of blood T cell repertoires in COVID-19. Method: immunoSEQ multiplex PCR; TCRdb's copy keeps in-frame clones and lacks some. Found here are 210,000 or so clones, 70% to 80% of them singletons; the top ten hold roughly 14%. The sequencing sample was made of peripheral blood. These receptors came from a man in his fifties who had recovered from COVID-19.

The CDR3 DNA reads TGTGCCAGCCCACCGGGGTTAGGGACTCTACAAGAGACCCAGTACTTC. This encodes CASPPGLGTLQETQYF. The chain recombines TRBV5-8 with TRBJ2-5; a weak D match, TRBD2 (6 bases). The CDR3 has 16 residues. V lost 7 bases and J lost 2, with 21 bases in between. Germline CDR1 reads SGHTS; CDR2 reads YDEGEE.

The chain combines TRBV4-2 with TRBJ2-7; 8 bases are a match to TRBD2. This CDR3 spans 20 amino acids. Trimming cost V 0 bases and J 6 bases; bases outside gene matches: 22. Per germline, CDR1 LGHNA and CDR2 YNFKEQ. CDR3 in amino acids: CASSQDLIAGGTTTLSEQYF. CDR3 nucleotide sequence: TGTGCCAGCAGCCAAGATCTTATCGCGGGAGGCACAACGACGTTATCCGAGCAGTACTTC.

Only one count was recorded for this clone. The V call is TRBV6-1, the J call TRBJ1-2; TRBD1 might be the D (6 bases). V shed 0 bases and J shed 5 bases, with 13 bases lying between them. The CDR3 is 15 residues long. CDR1 and CDR2 from the germline V gene are MNHNS and SASEGT. The CDR3 DNA is TGTGCCAGCAGTGAAGCGCAGGGGAATTGGTATGGCTACACCTTC. Its translation: CASSEAQGNWYGYTF.